The rows below give T cell receptor beta chains drawn from one sample of a study of human T cells and chemical hapten exposure. One entry per CDR3 protein, called by TCRdb with MiXCR from the RACE reads. Among about 260,000 distinct CDR3 sequences listed, approximately 8.6% were seen once. Source: whole blood, taken in connection with sensitization to the hapten diphenylcyclopropenone (DPC). The receptors stem from a woman in her thirties or forties with alopecia areata. Some clones in this sample may be carry-over from other donors' samples. The CDR3 runs from the conserved cysteine through the conserved F or W. Each record gives: V gene, J gene, D gene, clone size, CDR3 protein, CDR3 DNA. The D gene is left open where the match is weak. Clone size is given for some rows only: seen once, a few or many times, or a class if the clone is expanded.

V: TRBV6-2/TRBV6-3
J: TRBJ2-3
D: TRBD2
size: .
CDR3: CASSYTSGLAGGPTDTQYF
DNA: TGTGCCAGCAGTTACACCTCGGGACTAGCGGGAGGGCCGACAGATACGCAGTATTTT

V: TRBV28
J: TRBJ2-1
D: .
size: .
CDR3: CASSLDQSWFF
DNA: TGTGCCAGCAGTTTAGACCAAAGCTGGTTCTTC

V: TRBV6-4
J: TRBJ2-3
D: .
size: few
CDR3: CASSDSAVSPTDTQYF
DNA: TGTGCCAGCAGTGACTCGGCCGTGAGCCCTACAGATACGCAGTATTTT

V: TRBV6-1
J: TRBJ2-2
D: .
size: few
CDR3: CASSEPTNTGELFF
DNA: TGTGCCAGCAGTGAACCGACGAACACCGGGGAGCTGTTTTTT

V: TRBV20-1
J: TRBJ2-7
D: TRBD1
size: .
CDR3: CSQGSGQGSDEQYF
DNA: TGCAGCCAGGGGTCGGGACAGGGGTCCGACGAGCAGTACTTC

V: TRBV7-9
J: TRBJ1-2
D: .
size: few
CDR3: CASSSAGRNYGYTF
DNA: TGTGCCAGCAGCTCGGCGGGCCGAAACTATGGCTACACCTTC

V: TRBV7-9
J: TRBJ2-3
D: .
size: many
CDR3: CASSSPHADTQYF
DNA: TGTGCCAGCAGCTCCCCGCACGCAGATACGCAGTATTTT

V: TRBV12-3/TRBV12-4
J: TRBJ2-1
D: TRBD2
size: .
CDR3: CASRAGQSYNEQFF
DNA: TGTGCCAGCAGAGCGGGGCAATCCTACAATGAGCAGTTCTTC

V: TRBV10-3
J: TRBJ2-2
D: TRBD2
size: .
CDR3: CASSGRDYTGELFF
DNA: TGTGCCAGTAGCGGGAGGGATTACACCGGGGAGCTGTTTTTT

V: TRBV30
J: TRBJ2-7
D: TRBD2
size: many
CDR3: CAWSPPGGSYEQYF
DNA: TGTGCCTGGAGCCCCCCGGGGGGATCCTACGAGCAGTACTTC

V: TRBV25-1
J: TRBJ2-5
D: .
size: .
CDR3: CASSPPGVAVSQETQYF
DNA: TGTGCCAGCAGTCCTCCGGGGGTAGCGGTTTCCCAAGAGACCCAGTACTTC

V: TRBV29-1
J: TRBJ2-1
D: .
size: many
CDR3: CSVERPPREQFF
DNA: TGCAGCGTTGAGAGGCCCCCACGTGAGCAGTTCTTC

V: TRBV6-1
J: TRBJ1-5
D: TRBD1
size: few
CDR3: CASSPTGSNQPQHF
DNA: TGTGCCAGCAGCCCGACAGGGAGCAATCAGCCCCAGCATTTT

V: TRBV11-2
J: TRBJ2-3
D: TRBD2
size: few
CDR3: CASSPGTSFSTDTQYF
DNA: TGTGCCAGCAGCCCGGGGACTAGCTTCAGCACAGATACGCAGTATTTT

V: TRBV6-5
J: TRBJ2-5
D: TRBD1
size: few
CDR3: CASTLGQGVQETQYF
DNA: TGTGCCAGCACCCTTGGACAGGGTGTCCAAGAGACCCAGTACTTC

V: TRBV21-1
J: TRBJ2-7
D: .
size: few
CDR3: CASSTPARPVGEQYF
DNA: TGTGCCAGCAGCACCCCGGCTCGGCCAGTGGGCGAGCAGTACTTC

V: TRBV7-2
J: TRBJ1-5
D: .
size: few
CDR3: CASSTNSNQPQHF
DNA: TGTGCCAGCAGCACCAATAGCAATCAGCCCCAGCATTTT

V: TRBV4-2
J: TRBJ2-3
D: TRBD2
size: .
CDR3: CASSQDNSGSPTDTQYF
DNA: TGTGCCAGCAGCCAAGATAACAGCGGGAGCCCGACAGATACGCAGTATTTT

V: TRBV5-1
J: TRBJ2-7
D: .
size: few
CDR3: CASSLATLYEQYF
DNA: TGCGCCAGCAGCTTGGCGACTCTTTACGAGCAGTACTTC

V: TRBV7-7
J: TRBJ2-2
D: .
size: many
CDR3: CASSLDGNTGELFF
DNA: TGTGCTAGCAGCTTAGACGGAAACACCGGGGAGCTGTTTTTT

V: TRBV12-3/TRBV12-4
J: TRBJ2-1
D: TRBD1
size: few
CDR3: CASSPGQGASGEQFF
DNA: TGTGCCAGCAGTCCCGGACAGGGGGCGAGCGGTGAGCAGTTCTTC

V: TRBV6-5
J: TRBJ1-4
D: TRBD1
size: .
CDR3: CASRRQGAHEKLFF
DNA: TGTGCCAGCAGGAGACAGGGGGCCCATGAAAAACTGTTTTTT

V: TRBV7-2
J: TRBJ2-1
D: .
size: .
CDR3: CASSLERSGLNEQFF
DNA: TGTGCCAGCAGCTTAGAACGTTCAGGGTTAAATGAGCAGTTCTTC

V: TRBV19
J: TRBJ2-7
D: .
size: few
CDR3: CASSISSPGSFAQYF
DNA: TGTGCCAGTAGTATATCGTCCCCGGGCTCCTTCGCGCAGTACTTC

V: TRBV12-3/TRBV12-4
J: TRBJ2-7
D: .
size: few
CDR3: CASSYFVFEGGEQYF
DNA: TGTGCCAGCAGTTATTTCGTGTTTGAGGGGGGCGAGCAGTACTTC

V: TRBV6-6
J: TRBJ2-3
D: .
size: .
CDR3: CASTYGGASPDTQYF
DNA: TGTGCCAGCACTTACGGGGGCGCGTCCCCAGATACGCAGTATTTT

V: TRBV27
J: TRBJ2-7
D: .
size: .
CDR3: CASSLQRESSYEQYF
DNA: TGTGCCAGCAGTCTACAGAGGGAGAGCTCCTACGAGCAGTACTTC

V: TRBV20-1
J: TRBJ1-3
D: TRBD1
size: few
CDR3: CSARDPGTGGNTIYF
DNA: TGCAGTGCTAGAGATCCGGGGACAGGGGGAAACACCATATATTTT

V: TRBV29-1
J: TRBJ2-4
D: .
size: .
CDR3: CSATRAQGNIQYF
DNA: TGCAGCGCCACTAGGGCCCAGGGAAACATTCAGTACTTC

V: TRBV28
J: TRBJ2-7
D: .
size: few
CDR3: CASSSPDGTYEQYF
DNA: TGTGCCAGCAGTTCCCCCGACGGGACCTACGAGCAGTACTTC

V: TRBV11-1
J: TRBJ2-2
D: .
size: .
CDR3: CASSSPSTGPSAGELFF
DNA: TGTGCCAGCAGCTCCCCGTCCACTGGACCTTCTGCCGGGGAGCTGTTTTTT

V: TRBV7-9
J: TRBJ2-7
D: .
size: .
CDR3: CASSLTGTGRATYEQYF
DNA: TGTGCCAGCAGCCTCACTGGAACGGGACGAGCGACATACGAGCAGTACTTC

V: TRBV7-9
J: TRBJ1-4
D: TRBD1
size: .
CDR3: CASSLGQGVTNEKLFF
DNA: TGTGCCAGCAGCCTGGGACAGGGTGTGACTAATGAAAAACTGTTTTTT

V: TRBV6-5
J: TRBJ2-3
D: .
size: .
CDR3: CASRKVGTDTQYF
DNA: TGTGCCAGCAGGAAAGTTGGGACAGATACGCAGTATTTT

V: TRBV12-3/TRBV12-4
J: TRBJ2-1
D: TRBD1
size: .
CDR3: CASGTGTGLHEQFF
DNA: TGTGCCAGCGGGACCGGGACAGGACTGCATGAGCAGTTCTTC

V: TRBV20-1
J: TRBJ2-7
D: TRBD2
size: few
CDR3: CSARALAGGHEQYF
DNA: TGCAGTGCTAGAGCACTAGCGGGAGGCCACGAGCAGTACTTC

V: TRBV6-5
J: TRBJ1-2
D: .
size: .
CDR3: CASSTGTYNYGYTF
DNA: TGTGCCAGCAGTACCGGGACATATAACTATGGCTACACCTTC

V: TRBV28
J: TRBJ1-2
D: TRBD1
size: few
CDR3: CASTSGQGNYGYTF
DNA: TGTGCCAGCACATCCGGACAGGGTAACTATGGCTACACCTTC

V: TRBV6-2/TRBV6-3
J: TRBJ2-7
D: .
size: .
CDR3: CASSYAGAGLNEQYF
DNA: TGTGCCAGCAGTTACGCAGGGGCCGGACTCAACGAGCAGTACTTC

V: TRBV7-9
J: TRBJ2-7
D: .
size: few
CDR3: CASSSPGLLGYEQYF
DNA: TGTGCCAGCAGCTCCCCGGGACTCTTAGGATACGAGCAGTACTTC

V: TRBV28
J: TRBJ2-7
D: .
size: few
CDR3: CASRRDSSSYEQYF
DNA: TGTGCCAGCAGACGCGACAGTTCTTCCTACGAGCAGTACTTC

V: TRBV6-2/TRBV6-3
J: TRBJ1-1
D: .
size: few
CDR3: CASNSDLGGGTEAFF
DNA: TGTGCCAGCAACTCCGACTTGGGAGGAGGAACTGAAGCTTTCTTT

V: TRBV6-6
J: TRBJ2-1
D: .
size: few
CDR3: CASGGAANEQFF
DNA: TGTGCCAGCGGGGGGGCTGCGAATGAGCAGTTCTTC

V: TRBV28
J: TRBJ2-7
D: .
size: .
CDR3: CASSSPDTLPPYEQYF
DNA: TGTGCCAGCAGTTCCCCGGACACCTTGCCGCCCTACGAGCAGTACTTC

V: TRBV12-3/TRBV12-4
J: TRBJ1-4
D: .
size: .
CDR3: CASSLRRGEKLFF
DNA: TGTGCCAGCAGTTTGCGGCGGGGGGAAAAACTGTTTTTT

V: TRBV20-1
J: TRBJ2-3
D: TRBD2
size: few
CDR3: CSAEPGLAVTTQYF
DNA: TGCAGTGCTGAACCGGGACTAGCGGTTACTACGCAGTATTTT

V: TRBV24-1
J: TRBJ1-2
D: TRBD1
size: .
CDR3: CATSEHGTGGDYGYTF
DNA: TGTGCCACCAGTGAGCATGGGACAGGCGGGGACTATGGCTACACCTTC

V: TRBV12-3/TRBV12-4
J: TRBJ1-2
D: .
size: .
CDR3: CASSLRTYGYTF
DNA: TGTGCCAGCAGTCTTAGGACCTATGGCTACACCTTC